Included here is one T cell receptor beta chain sequence, with context. What it binds is unknown. Germline trimming cut 5 bases from V and 3 bases from J; bases unmatched to any gene: 9. In germline, CDR1 is GTSNPN, CDR2 SVGIG (reference sequence). The CDR3 totals 14 residues. The data are from a study of cytomegalovirus exposure and HLA in healthy donors. Study-level background: HLA-typed donors were the source of 90 million or so unique TCRs, which an early data release held.

This PCR relied on a set of 60 Vbeta primers and 13 Jbeta primers. Profiled with immunoSEQ multiplex PCR; TCRdb holds only in-frame clones, not every one. This table holds under 150,000 clones, over 70% found once. Study-wide results and caveats: The authors confirmed in vitro that a few CMV-associated chains were specific for CMV antigens. What a later analysis reportedly showed was that an Asian-associated ancestry cluster had fewer N-insertions than the approximately 700-donor mean.

V is TRBV30 and J is TRBJ2-7; 8 bases agree with TRBD2. The receptor comes from a woman aged 18 to 35 in good health and CMV-seronegative. The sequencing sample was made of PBMCs. The CDR3 sequence is CAWGAGDHNYEQYF. Here the CDR3 DNA reads TGTGCCTGGGGAGCGGGAGATCATAACTACGAGCAGTACTTC.